A single sample is the source of the 18 T cell receptor beta chains below, sequenced in a study of T cell changes during pregnancy in multiple sclerosis. Generated by immunoSEQ multiplex PCR, the TCRdb table keeps only in-frame clones and is missing some. Seen here are almost 95,000 clones, approximately 92% observed once, and the top ten hold 1.5%. The sequencing here drew on peripheral blood, taken in the first trimester of pregnancy. These receptors were obtained from a female donor with multiple sclerosis, enrolled in a pregnancy study.

Only one count was recorded for this clone. The genes are TRBV5-4 and TRBJ2-7; 9 nucleotides agree with TRBD1. Germline trimming cut 3 bases from V and 3 bases from J; bases unmatched to any gene: 4. This CDR3 has 14 residues. Germline CDR1 SGHNT, CDR2 YYREEE (reference sequence). Here the CDR3 DNA reads TGTGCCAGCAGCTCCCCGGGACAGGGCTACGAGCAGTACTTC. This sequence encodes CASSSPGQGYEQYF.

The chain employs TRBV19 and TRBJ1-2; TRBD1 matches 8 bases. The J segment lost 2 bases and the V segment lost 7 bases, leaving 6 bases of the junction unmatched. Germline CDR1 is LNHDA and CDR2 is SQIVND (reference sequence). The CDR3 extends over 14 amino acids. The CDR3 spells CASIARGRNYGYTF. The CDR3 DNA is TGTGCCAGTATTGCCAGGGGGCGGAACTATGGCTACACCTTC.

V and J are TRBV6-5 and TRBJ1-5, with TRBD1 as a possible D gene (5 bases). Germline-derived CDR1 and CDR2 are MNHEY and SVGAGI. V was clipped by 5 bases and J by 7 bases, with 15 bases between them. The CDR3 has 14 residues. The CDR3 reads CASSPGPGYQPQHF. The CDR3 DNA is TGTGCCAGCAGTCCCGGTCCAGGGTACCAGCCCCAGCATTTT.

This clone came up once. The gene calls are TRBV6-1 and TRBJ1-3; possible D gene TRBD1, 6 bases. CDR3 length: 14 amino acids. The V end lost 4 bases, the J end lost 4 bases, and 11 bases lay between the germline ends. Germline V lookup: CDR1 MNHNS, CDR2 SASEGT. The CDR3 sequence: CASSGYGTGNTIYF. In nucleotides, the CDR3 is TGTGCCAGCAGTGGCTATGGGACAGGAAACACCATATATTTT.

The V and J genes are TRBV6-4 and TRBJ2-1; 11 bases match TRBD2. J lost 6 bases, V lost 6 bases, and 7 bases had no gene match. CDR1 MRHNA and CDR2 SNTAGT come from the germline V gene. The CDR3 is made up of 15 amino acids. DNA for the CDR3: TGTGCCAGCAGCGAAACCGGGACTAGCGGCAATGAGCAGTTCTTC. Residues: CASSETGTSGNEQFF.

The chain is built from TRBV27 and TRBJ1-1, with unresolved D. V shed 4 bases and J shed 11 bases, with 23 bases lying between them. Germline assignment: CDR1 MNHEY and CDR2 SMNVEV (reference sequence). The length of the CDR3 is 15 residues. Written as DNA, the CDR3 is TGTGCCAGCAGTTCGGTGCTGGCGGCCGATCGTGGGGCTTTCTTT. Translation gives CASSSVLAADRGAFF.

The chain combines TRBV7-8 with TRBJ2-4; 14 positions match TRBD2. Germline trimming cut 5 bases from V and 9 bases from J; bases unmatched to any gene: 18. There are 19 residues in the CDR3. CDR1 and CDR2 from the germline V gene are SGHVS and FQNEAQ. CDR3 DNA: TGTGCCAGCAGCCCAAGACTAGCGGGAGGGCCGGTCGGGAACGGCATTCAGTACTTC. The encoded protein is CASSPRLAGGPVGNGIQYF.

This chain uses TRBV28 with TRBJ1-5; maybe TRBD1 (6 bases). The germline CDR1 and CDR2 sequences are MDHEN and SYDVKM. V gave up 6 bases and J gave up 3 bases, with 15 bases separating them. CDR3 length: 15 amino acids. The CDR3 loop reads CASSTNGQINQPQHF. In DNA form, the CDR3 reads TGTGCCAGCAGCACTAATGGACAGATCAATCAGCCCCAGCATTTT.

V is TRBV6-4 and J is TRBJ2-3; 10 positions agree with TRBD2. The CDR3 consists of 15 residues. The V and J ends lost 6 bases and 1 base, in that order; junction bases with no gene match: 4. Germline CDR1 reads MRHNA; CDR2 reads SNTAGT. The CDR3 DNA sequence: TGTGCCAGCAGCTCTAGCGGGGGAGGCACAGATACGCAGTATTTT. It encodes CASSSSGGGTDTQYF.

The V and J genes are TRBV4-1 and TRBJ1-5, with 7 bases matching TRBD1. The germline gives CDR1 MGHRA, CDR2 YSYEKL. The CDR3 covers 15 residues. J gave up 4 bases and V 0 bases, and 3 bases lay outside the gene matches. The CDR3: CASSQETGMNQPQHF. CDR3 in DNA: TGCGCCAGCAGCCAAGAGACAGGGATGAATCAGCCCCAGCATTTT.

V gene TRBV5-1 combines with J gene TRBJ1-1; 8 bases agree with TRBD1. Trimming cost V 3 bases and J 0 bases; bases outside gene matches: 4. The germline CDR1 and CDR2 sequences are SGHRS and YFSETQ. The CDR3 totals 15 residues. The chain's CDR3 is CASSSGQGLNTEAFF. CDR3 sequence (DNA): TGCGCCAGCAGCTCTGGACAGGGTCTGAACACTGAAGCTTTCTTT.

The chain recombines TRBV30 with TRBJ2-7; 7 bases match TRBD1. The V segment lost 2 bases and the J segment 3 bases; nucleotides outside the gene matches: 7. Looked up from germline, CDR1 is GTSNPN and CDR2 is SVGIG (reference sequence). The CDR3 totals 14 residues. The CDR3 region is CAWSTGTANYEQYF. The CDR3 nucleotides are TGTGCCTGGAGTACCGGGACAGCAAACTACGAGCAGTACTTC.

The chain is built from TRBV2 and TRBJ2-6, with D uncertain. V was trimmed by 7 bases and J by 4 bases, leaving 8 bases between them. The CDR3 contains 13 residues. Germline V gene lookup returns CDR1 SNHLY and CDR2 FYNNEI. The CDR3 DNA reads TGTGCCAGCATCCCTAACGGGGCCAACGTCCTGACTTTC. It is translated as CASIPNGANVLTF. The full variable domain, with the rest looked up from reference TRBV2 and TRBJ2-6, is EPEVTQTPSHQVTQMGQEVILRCVPISNHLYFYWYRQILGQKVEFLVSFYNNEISEKSEIFDDQFSVERPDGSNFTLKIRSTKLEDSAMYFCASIPNGANVLTFGAGSRLTVL.

The chain joins TRBV7-9 to TRBJ2-1, with 10 bases aligning to TRBD2. Germline values: CDR1 SEHNR, CDR2 FQNEAQ (reference sequence). The CDR3 runs 16 residues. V lost 3 bases to trimming and J lost 3 bases; unmatched junction nucleotides: 5. The CDR3 loop reads CASSLPQREGYNEQFF. The CDR3 DNA reads TGTGCCAGCAGCTTGCCCCAGCGGGAGGGCTACAATGAGCAGTTCTTC.

J is TRBJ2-1 and V is TRBV19, with 12 bases that match TRBD2. CDR3 size: 16 residues. Losses at the gene ends were 2 bases for V and 6 bases for J; bases not matched to a gene: 5. CDR1 is LNHDA, CDR2 SQIVND, per germline (reference sequence). CDR3 region: CASSIYLAGGPNEQFF. As DNA, the CDR3 is TGTGCCAGTAGTATATACCTAGCGGGAGGGCCCAATGAGCAGTTCTTC.

The V call is TRBV19, the J call TRBJ2-7, with 10 bases that match TRBD1. Germline values: CDR1 LNHDA, CDR2 SQIVND (reference sequence). The trim removed 7 bases at V and 6 bases at J, leaving 9 bases unmatched. CDR3 size: 14 residues. CDR3 residues: CASMATGTGAEQYF. CDR3 DNA sequence: TGTGCCAGTATGGCAACCGGGACAGGGGCCGAGCAGTACTTC.

This rearrangement joins TRBV4-2 to TRBJ2-1, with 9 bases matching TRBD1. This CDR3 is 13 amino acids long. With 6 bases clipped from V and 9 bases from J, the junction kept 6 bases outside the gene matches. Germline V CDR1 and CDR2: LGHNA, YNFKEQ. The CDR3 nucleotides read TGTGCCAGCAGACGACAGGGGGATGGTGAGCAGTTCTTC. It codes for CASRRQGDGEQFF.

The chain carries TRBV4-1 and TRBJ2-4; 10 nucleotides align to TRBD2. Germline lookup yields CDR1 MGHRA and CDR2 YSYEKL. The CDR3 has 19 residues. The junction had 13 bases not matched to a gene; V was cut back by 4 bases and J by 1 base. The CDR3 bases are TGCGCCAGCAGCCGACGAACTAGCGGGGCCCTGTGGGCCAAAAACATTCAGTACTTC. It codes for CASSRRTSGALWAKNIQYF.